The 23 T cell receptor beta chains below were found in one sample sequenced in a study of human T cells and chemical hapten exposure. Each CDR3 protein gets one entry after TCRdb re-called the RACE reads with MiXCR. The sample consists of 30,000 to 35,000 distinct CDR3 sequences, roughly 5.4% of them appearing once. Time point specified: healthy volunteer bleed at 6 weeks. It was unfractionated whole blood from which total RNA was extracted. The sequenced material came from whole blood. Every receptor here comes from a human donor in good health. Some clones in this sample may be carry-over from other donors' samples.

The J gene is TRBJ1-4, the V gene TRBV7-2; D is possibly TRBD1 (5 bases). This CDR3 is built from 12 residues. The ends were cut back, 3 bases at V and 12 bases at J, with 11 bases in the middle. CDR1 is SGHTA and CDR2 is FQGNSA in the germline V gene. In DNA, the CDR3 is TGTGCCAGCAGCTTTGTGGGAGGGGAACTGTTTTTT. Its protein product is CASSFVGGELFF. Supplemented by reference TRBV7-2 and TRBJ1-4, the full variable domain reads GAGVSQSPSNKVTEKGKDVELRCDPISGHTALYWYRQSLGQGLEFLIYFQGNSAPDKSGLPSDRFSAERTGGSVSTLTIQRTQQEDSAVYLCASSFVGGELFFGSGTQLSVL.

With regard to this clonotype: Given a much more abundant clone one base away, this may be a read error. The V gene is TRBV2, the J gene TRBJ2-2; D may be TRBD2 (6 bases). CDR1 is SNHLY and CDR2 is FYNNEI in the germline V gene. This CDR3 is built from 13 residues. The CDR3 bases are TGTGCCAGCGGTGAGACGGAGGGCGGGGAGCTGTTTTTT. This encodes CASGETEGGELFF.

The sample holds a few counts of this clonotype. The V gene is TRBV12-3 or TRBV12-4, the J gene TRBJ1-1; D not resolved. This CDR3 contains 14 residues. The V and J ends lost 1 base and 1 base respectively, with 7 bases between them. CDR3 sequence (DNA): TGTGCCAGCAGTTTAGACGGCCCGAACACTGAAGCTTTCTTT. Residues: CASSLDGPNTEAFF.

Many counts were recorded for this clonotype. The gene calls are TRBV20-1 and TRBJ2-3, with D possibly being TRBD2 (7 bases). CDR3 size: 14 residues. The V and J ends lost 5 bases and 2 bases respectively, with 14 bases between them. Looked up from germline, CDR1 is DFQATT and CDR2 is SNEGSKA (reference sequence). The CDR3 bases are TGCAGTGCTGGGCGCGGGGGCTCCACAGATACGCAGTATTTT. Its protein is CSAGRGGSTDTQYF.

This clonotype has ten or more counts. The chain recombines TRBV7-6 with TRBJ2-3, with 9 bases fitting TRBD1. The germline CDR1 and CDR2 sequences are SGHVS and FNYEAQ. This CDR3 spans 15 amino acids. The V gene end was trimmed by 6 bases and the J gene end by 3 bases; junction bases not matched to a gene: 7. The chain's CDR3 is CASRTGTGITDTQYF. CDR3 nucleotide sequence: TGTGCCAGCAGAACCGGGACAGGGATAACAGATACGCAGTATTTT.

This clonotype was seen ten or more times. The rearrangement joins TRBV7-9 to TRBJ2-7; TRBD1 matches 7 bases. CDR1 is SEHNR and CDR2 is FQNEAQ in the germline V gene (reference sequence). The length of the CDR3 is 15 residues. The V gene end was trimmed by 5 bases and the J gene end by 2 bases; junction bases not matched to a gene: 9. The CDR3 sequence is CASSNPGTATYEQYF. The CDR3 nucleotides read TGTGCCAGCAGCAACCCCGGGACAGCTACCTACGAGCAGTACTTC. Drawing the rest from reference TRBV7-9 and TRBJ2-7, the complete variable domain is DTGVSQNPRHKITKRGQNVTFRCDPISEHNRLYWYRQTLGQGPEFLTYFQNEAQLEKSRLLSDRFSAERPKGSFSTLEIQRTEQGDSAMYLCASSNPGTATYEQYFGPGTRLTVT.

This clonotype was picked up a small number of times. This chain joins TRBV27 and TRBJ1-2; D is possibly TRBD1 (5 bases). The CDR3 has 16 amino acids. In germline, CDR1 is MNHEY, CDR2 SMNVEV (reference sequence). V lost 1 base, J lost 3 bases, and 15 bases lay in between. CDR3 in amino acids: CASSLYPGKVDYGYTF. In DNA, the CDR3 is TGTGCCAGCAGTTTATATCCAGGGAAGGTTGACTATGGCTACACCTTC.

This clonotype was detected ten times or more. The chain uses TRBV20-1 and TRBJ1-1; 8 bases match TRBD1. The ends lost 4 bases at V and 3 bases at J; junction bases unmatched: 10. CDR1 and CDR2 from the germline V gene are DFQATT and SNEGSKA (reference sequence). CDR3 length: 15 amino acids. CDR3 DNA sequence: TGCAGTGCTACTCTGGACAGGGTGCGCGACACTGAAGCTTTCTTT. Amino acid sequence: CSATLDRVRDTEAFF.

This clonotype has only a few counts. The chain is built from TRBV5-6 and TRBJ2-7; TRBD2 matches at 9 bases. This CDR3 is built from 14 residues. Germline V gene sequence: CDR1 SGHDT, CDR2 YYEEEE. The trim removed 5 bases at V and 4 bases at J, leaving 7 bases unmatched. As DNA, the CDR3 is TGTGCCAGCAGTCCAGGGACTAGCTATTACGAGCAGTACTTC. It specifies CASSPGTSYYEQYF.

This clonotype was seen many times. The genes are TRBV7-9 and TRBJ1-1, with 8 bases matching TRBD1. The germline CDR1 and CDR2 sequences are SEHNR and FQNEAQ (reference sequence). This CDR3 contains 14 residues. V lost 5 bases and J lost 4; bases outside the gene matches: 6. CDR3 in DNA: TGTGCCAGCAGCAAATTACAGGGGGGCACTGAAGCTTTCTTT. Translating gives CASSKLQGGTEAFF.

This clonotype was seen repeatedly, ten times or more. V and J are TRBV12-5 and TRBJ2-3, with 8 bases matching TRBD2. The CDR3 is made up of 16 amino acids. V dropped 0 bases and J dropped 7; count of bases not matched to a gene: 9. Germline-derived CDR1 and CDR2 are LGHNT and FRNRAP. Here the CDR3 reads CASGLVTSGLTYTQYF. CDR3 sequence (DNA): TGTGCTAGTGGTTTGGTAACTAGCGGCCTCACGTATACGCAGTATTTT.

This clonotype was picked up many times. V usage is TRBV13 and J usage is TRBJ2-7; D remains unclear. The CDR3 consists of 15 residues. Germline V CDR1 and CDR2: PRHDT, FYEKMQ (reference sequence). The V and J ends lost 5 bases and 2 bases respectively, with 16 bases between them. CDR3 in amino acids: CASSPPGSGTYEQYF. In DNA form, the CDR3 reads TGTGCCAGCAGCCCACCGGGTTCCGGTACCTACGAGCAGTACTTC.

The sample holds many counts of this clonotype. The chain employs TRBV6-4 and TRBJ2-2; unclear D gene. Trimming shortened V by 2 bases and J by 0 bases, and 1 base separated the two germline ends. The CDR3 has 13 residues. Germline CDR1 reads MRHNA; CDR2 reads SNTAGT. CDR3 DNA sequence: TGTGCCAGCAGTGACACGAACACCGGGGAGCTGTTTTTT. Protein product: CASSDTNTGELFF.

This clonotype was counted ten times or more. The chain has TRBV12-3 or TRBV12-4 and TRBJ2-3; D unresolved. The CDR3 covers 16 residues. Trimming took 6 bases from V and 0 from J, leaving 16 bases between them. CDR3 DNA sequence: TGTGCCAGCAGCACCGGGTCCTCGTCTAGCACAGATACGCAGTATTTT. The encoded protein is CASSTGSSSSTDTQYF.

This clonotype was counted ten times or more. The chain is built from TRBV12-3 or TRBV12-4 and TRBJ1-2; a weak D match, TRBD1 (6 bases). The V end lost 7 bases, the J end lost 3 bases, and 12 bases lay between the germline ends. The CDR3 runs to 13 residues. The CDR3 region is CASNQDSHYGYTF. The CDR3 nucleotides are TGTGCCAGCAACCAGGACAGCCACTATGGCTACACCTTC.

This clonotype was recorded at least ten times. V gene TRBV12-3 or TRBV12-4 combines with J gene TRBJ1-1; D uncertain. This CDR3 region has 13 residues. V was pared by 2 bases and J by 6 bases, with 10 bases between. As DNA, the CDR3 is TGTGCCAGCAGTTTAATGGGGATCTCTGAAGCTTTCTTT. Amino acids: CASSLMGISEAFF.

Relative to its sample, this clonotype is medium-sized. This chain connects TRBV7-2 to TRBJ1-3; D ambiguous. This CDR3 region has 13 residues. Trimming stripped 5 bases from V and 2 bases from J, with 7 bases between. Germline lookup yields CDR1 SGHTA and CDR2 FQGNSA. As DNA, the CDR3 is TGTGCCAGCAGCCCCCAGCCTGGAAACACCATATATTTT. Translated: CASSPQPGNTIYF.

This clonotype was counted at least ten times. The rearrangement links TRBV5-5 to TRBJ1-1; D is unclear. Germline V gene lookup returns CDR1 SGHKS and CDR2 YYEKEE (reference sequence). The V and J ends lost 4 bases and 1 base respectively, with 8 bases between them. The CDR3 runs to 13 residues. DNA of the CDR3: TGTGCCAGCAGCGCATACAGGAACACTGAAGCTTTCTTT. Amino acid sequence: CASSAYRNTEAFF.

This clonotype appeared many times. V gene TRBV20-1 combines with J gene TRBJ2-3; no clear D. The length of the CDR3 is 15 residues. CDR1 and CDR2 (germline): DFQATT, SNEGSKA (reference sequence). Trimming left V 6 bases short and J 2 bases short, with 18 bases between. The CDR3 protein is CSAWIFPILTDTQYF. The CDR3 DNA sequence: TGCAGTGCGTGGATATTTCCAATCCTCACAGATACGCAGTATTTT.

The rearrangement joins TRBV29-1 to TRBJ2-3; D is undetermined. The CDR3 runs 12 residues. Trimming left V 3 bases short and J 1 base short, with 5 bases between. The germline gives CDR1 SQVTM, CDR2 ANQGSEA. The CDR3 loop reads CSVDRRTDTQYF. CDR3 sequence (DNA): TGCAGCGTTGATAGACGCACAGATACGCAGTATTTT.

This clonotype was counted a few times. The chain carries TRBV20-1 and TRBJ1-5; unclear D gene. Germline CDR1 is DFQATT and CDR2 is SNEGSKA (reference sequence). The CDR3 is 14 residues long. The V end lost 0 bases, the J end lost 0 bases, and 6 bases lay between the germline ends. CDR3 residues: CSARDRDSNQPQHF. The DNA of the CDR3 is TGCAGTGCTAGAGATAGAGATAGCAATCAGCCCCAGCATTTT.

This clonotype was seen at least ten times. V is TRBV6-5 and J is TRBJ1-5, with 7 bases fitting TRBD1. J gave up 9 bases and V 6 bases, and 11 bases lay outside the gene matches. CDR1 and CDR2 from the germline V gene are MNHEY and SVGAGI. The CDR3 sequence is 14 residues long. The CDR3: CASRPTGTGRPQHF. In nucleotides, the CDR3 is TGTGCCAGCAGGCCGACAGGGACCGGGCGGCCCCAGCATTTT.

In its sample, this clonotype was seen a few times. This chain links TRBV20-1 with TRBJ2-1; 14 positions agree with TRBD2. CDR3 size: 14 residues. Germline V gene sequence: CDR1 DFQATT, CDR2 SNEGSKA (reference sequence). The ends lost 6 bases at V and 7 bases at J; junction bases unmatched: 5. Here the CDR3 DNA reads TGCAGTGCCAACAGACTAGCGGGAGGGAATGAGCAGTTCTTC. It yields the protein CSANRLAGGNEQFF.